This T cell receptor (beta chain) was documented in a study of blood T cell repertoires in COVID-19 (dated by TCRdb to the early 2020s). Study-wide context: Collaborator samples came from the United States, Italy and Spain and covered acute and convalescent phases of COVID-19. The material from the prospective study consisted of cDNA or gDNA derived from T cells, B-cell-depleted T cells, or PBMCs. Deeply sampled blood TCRbeta repertoires from subjects exposed to, actively infected with, or recovered from COVID-19 were included in the dataset. The repertoires were released in a freely available public database meant as a resource for research on the immune response to SARS-CoV-2. The samples were drawn from two sources: the first 160 participants of the ongoing ImmuneRACE study, and fewer than 1,500 subjects contributed by 6 global collaborators. Sample metadata almost always included a de-identified subject ID, COVID-19 status, age in years and sex. Where available, HLA class I and class II types were taken from metadata supplied by the sample provider and were not determined by assay-based typing. General study outcomes and caveats: Clinical and demographic metadata were provided uncurated, with the amount varying by source and participant.

Germline trimming: 0 bases from V, 2 bases from J; junction bases outside gene matches: 11. CDR1 and CDR2, per the germline V gene, are SGHDT and YYEEEE. Inclusive of the bounding cysteine and phenylalanine, the CDR3 is 18 residues long. The sequence is cut down to CDR3 DNA, 54 bases in frame from base 1. At one collaborating source in Seattle, patients were enrolled during active infection and were followed longitudinally through the course of disease. The collaborating institutions used their own protocols to collect whole blood in K2EDTA tubes. Collaborator samples were shipped for TCRbeta analysis as frozen whole blood, isolated PBMCs, or DNA extracted from either sample type. Worth noting for this clone: Its recognized antigen is unknown. It has no much larger one-base neighbor in the sample; base qualities were not kept.

TCRbeta CDR3 regions were amplified from genomic DNA using the immunoSEQ Assay, a bias-controlled multiplex PCR. The original pipeline was this. Within the assay, amplification of reference gene primers was used to estimate how many nucleated cells each sample contained. Sequence reads were collapsed and filtered to measure the absolute abundance of every unique TCRbeta CDR3 rearrangement. For each sample, productive Simpson clonality was calculated by taking the square root of Simpson's diversity index across productive rearrangements. This immuneACCESS table, as held by TCRdb, lists in-frame sequences with V and J called but not all clones. Of the missing ones, under half trace to an unresolved V gene in checked studies; the others have no known cause. The V and J calls and clone size were taken over from that table, and D and trimming were inferred from the DNA. Within this sample are 130,000 to 150,000 clones, with roughly 77% of them counted one time only. Of the sample, about 5% is held by the ten largest clones.

The sequence was collected from a woman between 70 and 85 years old with COVID-19, enrolled during active disease. The sample taken for sequencing was peripheral blood. Here the chain combines TRBV5-6 and TRBJ1-5; 7 central bases correspond to TRBD1. The nucleotides are TGTGCCAGCAGCTTGGGACAGGGAAGAGGGGGCGGCAATCAGCCCCAGCATTTT. Its protein reads: CASSLGQGRGGGNQPQHF.